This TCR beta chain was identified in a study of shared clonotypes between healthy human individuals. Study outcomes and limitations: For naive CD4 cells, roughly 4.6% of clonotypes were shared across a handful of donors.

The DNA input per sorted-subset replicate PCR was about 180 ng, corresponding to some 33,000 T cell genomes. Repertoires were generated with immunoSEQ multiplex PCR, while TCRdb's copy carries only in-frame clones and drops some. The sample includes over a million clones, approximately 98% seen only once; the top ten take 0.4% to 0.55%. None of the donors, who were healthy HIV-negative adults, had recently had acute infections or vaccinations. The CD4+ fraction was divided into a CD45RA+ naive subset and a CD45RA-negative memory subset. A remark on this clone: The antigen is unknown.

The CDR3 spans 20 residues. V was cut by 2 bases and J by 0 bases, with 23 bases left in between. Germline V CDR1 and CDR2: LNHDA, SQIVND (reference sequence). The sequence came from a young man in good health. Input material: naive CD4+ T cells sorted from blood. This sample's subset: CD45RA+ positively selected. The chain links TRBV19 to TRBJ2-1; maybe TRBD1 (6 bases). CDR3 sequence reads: CASSIPTGSQLKSSYNEQFF. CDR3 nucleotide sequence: TGTGCCAGTAGTATACCGACAGGCTCCCAACTAAAGTCCTCCTACAATGAGCAGTTCTTC.